The 8 T cell receptor beta chains reported below all come from one sample, sequenced in a study of T cell repertoires in cytomegalovirus infection. TCRdb reprocessed the reads with MiXCR, giving one entry per CDR3 protein. The sample includes fewer than 700,000 distinct CDR3 sequences, 24% of them seen just once. Source material: CD8+ T cells from PBMCs. The receptor set was obtained from a human donor in good health (CMV status not recorded). Some clones in this sample may be carry-over from other donors' samples.

The chain joins TRBV28 to TRBJ2-2; D may be TRBD2 (6 bases). V lost 1 base and J lost 3, with 6 bases in between. Germline CDR1 and CDR2: MDHEN and SYDVKM. This CDR3 region has 14 residues. The CDR3, as DNA: TGTGCCAGCAGTTTATCGGGGGACACCGGGGAGCTGTTTTTT. This translates into CASSLSGDTGELFF.

V is TRBV20-1 and J is TRBJ1-2; 8 bases agree with TRBD1. The germline gives CDR1 DFQATT, CDR2 SNEGSKA (reference sequence). Trimming took 2 bases from V and 6 from J; bases not matched to a gene: 8. The CDR3 covers 14 residues. The CDR3 is CSARLRTGTNGYTF. In DNA, the CDR3 is TGCAGTGCTAGACTGAGGACAGGGACTAATGGCTACACCTTC.

The CDR3 DNA sequence: TGTGCCTGGAAGCGGGTGCAAACCCCCCGCGGAGGAAGGGTAAGGAGCACAGATACGCAGTATTTT. Its protein product is CAWKRVQTPRGGRVRSTDTQYF. V gene TRBV30 combines with J gene TRBJ2-3, with D possibly being TRBD2 (6 bases). CDR3 size: 22 residues. CDR1 and CDR2 (germline): GTSNPN, SVGIG (reference sequence). V gave up 4 bases and J gave up 0 bases, with 35 bases separating them.

The sample holds many counts of this clonotype. V is TRBV12-3 or TRBV12-4 and J is TRBJ1-1; tentatively, D is TRBD1 (5 bases). V lost 6 bases, J lost 1 base, and 15 bases lay in between. The CDR3 is 15 residues long. CDR3 in DNA: TGTGCCAGCAGCACAACGGGGACCCCGAACACTGAAGCTTTCTTT. Its protein product is CASSTTGTPNTEAFF.

This clonotype was recorded at least ten times. This chain uses TRBV7-9 with TRBJ1-6; D is unresolved. CDR1 and CDR2 (germline): SEHNR, FQNEAQ (reference sequence). The ends were cut back, 4 bases at V and 9 bases at J, with 7 bases in the middle. This CDR3 region has 12 residues. The chain's CDR3 is CASSYVSSPLHF. In DNA, the CDR3 is TGTGCCAGCAGCTATGTCAGTTCACCCCTCCACTTT.

The sample holds a few counts of this clonotype. The chain combines TRBV20-1 with TRBJ1-2; D ambiguous. Looked up from germline, CDR1 is DFQATT and CDR2 is SNEGSKA (reference sequence). V was trimmed by 0 bases and J by 8 bases, leaving 19 bases between them. This CDR3 is built from 15 residues. The CDR3 DNA sequence: TGCAGTGCTAGAGATTCGAATAAGGACCCCCGGGGCTACACCTTC. The encoded protein is CSARDSNKDPRGYTF.

The chain joins TRBV12-3 or TRBV12-4 to TRBJ2-7; D call uncertain. The CDR3 spans 14 residues. V shed 6 bases and J shed 2 bases, with 14 bases lying between them. CDR3 nucleotide sequence: TGTGCCAGCAGGGGGTTGGCAGGACCCTACGAGCAGTACTTC. It specifies CASRGLAGPYEQYF.

This clonotype occurred many times. This chain connects TRBV7-2 to TRBJ2-3; 9 positions agree with TRBD1. The CDR3 covers 15 residues. Trimming removed 4 bases from V and 5 bases from J; junction bases left unmatched: 7. Germline V gene sequence: CDR1 SGHTA, CDR2 FQGNSA. In nucleotides, the CDR3 is TGTGCCAGCAGCTCAACAGGGGGCGCGGGAGATACGCAGTATTTT. Protein: CASSSTGGAGDTQYF.